This T cell receptor beta chain was found in a study of OX40 agonist ivuxolimab in advanced cancers. Study-wide context: Ivuxolimab, an antibody that agonizes OX40 (CD134), was administered to the patients.

Germline values: CDR1 SGHRS, CDR2 YFSETQ. The CDR3 is 13 residues long. On this clone itself: Its antigen is currently unknown.

Only in-frame clones appear in the TCRdb table, and some are missing; sequencing was by immunoSEQ multiplex PCR. The sample lists more than 75,000 clones; 80% to 90% were seen once. Findings and caveats of the study: The average count of expanded clones was higher among CD8+ T cells than among CD4+.

The clonotype originates from an adult with an advanced solid tumor such as melanoma, head and neck, liver or kidney cancer. The chain carries TRBV5-1 and TRBJ2-5, with D maybe TRBD2 (6 bases). The J call could be wrong; TRBJ2-7 is a better fit for the DNA end. Sample: CD4+ or CD8+ T cells sorted from blood, taken in a trial of the OX40 agonist ivuxolimab. This CDR3 is CASSPEGFYEQYF. DNA for the CDR3: TGCGCCAGCAGCCCGGAGGGGTTCTACGAGCAGTACTTC.